One sample yielded the 5 T cell receptor beta chains listed below, sequenced in a study of cytomegalovirus exposure and HLA in healthy donors. Researchers ran the PCR with 60 Vbeta and 13 Jbeta primers. Profiling relied on immunoSEQ multiplex PCR, and the TCRdb table lists in-frame clones only, not all of them. Altogether under 200,000 clones are present, 75% to 90% being singletons, with the ten largest covering approximately 2%. Material: PBMCs. The receptor set was obtained from a young woman in good health and CMV-seronegative.

This clone came up once. The genes are TRBV5-1 and TRBJ2-5; TRBD1 might be the D (5 bases). CDR3 length: 13 amino acids. Germline V gene sequence: CDR1 SGHRS, CDR2 YFSETQ. Trimming took 0 bases from V and 4 from J, leaving 7 bases between them. CDR3 DNA: TGCGCCAGCAGCTTGGAGGGGCGAGAGACCCAGTACTTC. Protein: CASSLEGRETQYF.

The chain joins TRBV5-1 to TRBJ1-3; D remains ambiguous. Germline V gene data show CDR1 as SGHRS and CDR2 as YFSETQ. The V and J ends lost 0 bases and 2 bases respectively, with 9 bases between them. The CDR3 is made up of 15 amino acids. The CDR3 DNA reads TGCGCCAGCAGCTTGGAGGTGACAACTGGAAACACCATATATTTT. This gives the protein CASSLEVTTGNTIYF.

The chain is built from TRBV19 and TRBJ1-5, with TRBD1 matching 7 bases. This CDR3 region has 15 residues. Germline trimming cut 5 bases from V and 3 bases from J; bases unmatched to any gene: 7. The germline CDR1 and CDR2 sequences are LNHDA and SQIVND (reference sequence). DNA for the CDR3: TGTGCCAGTAGTCCCGGGACAGCCTACAATCAGCCCCAGCATTTT. As protein: CASSPGTAYNQPQHF.

V usage is TRBV29-1 and J usage is TRBJ2-7; D uncertain. There are 11 residues in the CDR3. CDR1 is SQVTM and CDR2 is ANQGSEA in the germline V gene. V dropped 5 bases and J dropped 5 bases, with 10 bases sitting between them. CDR3 protein: CSVSVSNEQYF. The CDR3 nucleotides are TGCAGCGTTTCAGTTTCCAACGAGCAGTACTTC.

In this sample, this clone turned up once. The DNA for the CDR3 is TGTGCCACCAAAATTCTAGCGGGGGGGGGAAATGAGCAGTTCTTC. Its translation: CATKILAGGGNEQFF. The genes are TRBV6-1 and TRBJ2-1, with 12 bases lining up with TRBD2. The CDR3 is 15 residues long. The V gene end was trimmed by 10 bases and the J gene end by 7 bases; junction bases not matched to a gene: 11. Germline V gives CDR1 MNHNS, CDR2 SASEGT.